The entry below gives a single T cell receptor beta chain sequence along with its context. No antigen is known for it. The table came from immunoSEQ multiplex PCR; TCRdb's copy has only in-frame clones and leaves some out. The profile shows around 88,000 clones, over 80% of them singletons. These data belong to a study of graft-versus-host responses after intestinal transplantation. Overall study context: Following induction with anti-thymocyte globulin, all recipients were given tacrolimus and steroids for about three years.

Germline CDR1 is MDHEN and CDR2 is SYDVKM. Trimming took 6 bases from V and 4 from J, leaving 9 bases between them. The CDR3 is made up of 13 amino acids. Overall study findings and caveats: HvG clone declines early post-transplant were associated with peak circulating GvH levels. GvH clones were found in recipient marrow; some appeared first in ileum or blood.

The input for sequencing was unstimulated CD8+ T cells sorted from spleen or lymph node cells, taken before intestinal transplant. V is TRBV28 and J is TRBJ2-2; D is perhaps TRBD2 (5 bases). This receptor was taken from a human donor who received an intestinal transplant. The CDR3 DNA sequence: TGTGCCAGCAGCCCGGACTTCACCGGGGAGCTGTTTTTT. As protein: CASSPDFTGELFF.